Below, 15 T cell receptor beta chains from the same sample are listed, as sequenced in a study of Graves' ophthalmopathy and Graves' hyperthyroidism. Scientists amplified the TCR beta CDR3 regions from RNA transcripts. RT-PCR in the first round used HTBI primers; a second-round multiplex PCR followed. TCRdb analysed the multiplex PCR reads with MiXCR anew, one entry per CDR3 protein. This sample yields approximately 160,000 distinct CDR3 sequences, of which roughly two fifths are seen a single time; roughly 8.9% belongs to the top ten. Sequenced input: peripheral blood. Source of these receptors: a man between 25 and 39 years old with Graves' ophthalmopathy.

The chain couples TRBV2 to TRBJ2-5; maybe TRBD1 (5 bases). Germline assignment: CDR1 SNHLY and CDR2 FYNNEI. This CDR3 spans 13 amino acids. V was pared by 1 base and J by 5 bases, with 8 bases between. Here the CDR3 reads CASSEDRRETQYF. The CDR3 nucleotides read TGTGCCAGCAGTGAAGACAGGCGGGAGACCCAGTACTTC.

This clonotype was seen repeatedly, ten times or more. This chain links TRBV15 with TRBJ2-5; 8 positions match TRBD1. The V segment lost 3 bases and the J segment 4 bases; nucleotides outside the gene matches: 4. Looked up from germline, CDR1 is LNHNV and CDR2 is YYDKDF (reference sequence). The CDR3 is 14 amino acids. This chain's CDR3 is CATSRADRGETQYF. For the CDR3, the DNA is TGTGCCACCAGCAGGGCTGACAGGGGAGAGACCCAGTACTTC.

In this sample, this clonotype turned up a few times. This sequence joins TRBV7-8 and TRBJ2-7, with TRBD1 matching over 12 bases. Trimming at V came to 6 bases and at J to 7 bases, leaving 13 bases not matched to a gene. The germline V gene has CDR1 SGHVS and CDR2 FQNEAQ. The CDR3 runs to 16 residues. The CDR3 loop reads CASRPSFRDRGREQYF. CDR3 nucleotide sequence: TGTGCCAGCAGGCCGAGTTTCCGGGACAGGGGGCGAGAGCAGTACTTC.

This clonotype was counted many times. The chain's CDR3 is CASSGPGADTQYF. The DNA for the CDR3 is TGTGCCAGCAGCGGCCCCGGCGCAGATACGCAGTATTTT. J is TRBJ2-3 and V is TRBV6-5; D remains unclear. Looked up from germline, CDR1 is MNHEY and CDR2 is SVGAGI. This CDR3 contains 13 residues. V gave up 6 bases and J gave up 4 bases, with 11 bases separating them.

This chain links TRBV10-3 with TRBJ2-5; 7 nucleotides match TRBD1. Trimming cost V 6 bases and J 4 bases; bases outside gene matches: 2. This CDR3 region has 12 residues. Germline CDR1 and CDR2: ENHRY and SYGVKD. This CDR3 reads CAIRDRVETQYF. Written as DNA, the CDR3 is TGTGCCATCAGAGACAGGGTAGAGACCCAGTACTTC.

This clonotype was seen a handful of times. V is TRBV6-2 or TRBV6-3 and J is TRBJ2-5; 8 positions match TRBD2. There are 17 residues in the CDR3. Trimming removed 7 bases from V and 5 bases from J; junction bases left unmatched: 18. Germline V gene sequence: CDR1 MNHEY, CDR2 SVGEGT. The CDR3 is CASTTKSRAGGGETQYF. CDR3 sequence (DNA): TGTGCCAGCACCACAAAATCTAGGGCGGGAGGAGGGGAGACCCAGTACTTC.

Only a few counts were recorded for this clonotype. The chain employs TRBV12-3 or TRBV12-4 and TRBJ1-2, with D uncertain. CDR3 length: 13 residues. V was trimmed by 2 bases and J by 8 bases, leaving 12 bases between them. CDR3 in DNA: TGTGCCAGCAGTTTAAGTGAGGCAAGAGGCTACACCTTC. Translated: CASSLSEARGYTF.

The table lists this clonotype with many counts. V and J are TRBV6-2 or TRBV6-3 and TRBJ2-7; no firm D call. V was pared by 0 bases and J by 0 bases, with 12 bases between. The germline gives CDR1 MNHEY, CDR2 SVGEGT. CDR3 length equals 16 residues. The CDR3 coding sequence is TGTGCCAGCAGTTACTCAAGCAGGATCACCTCCTACGAGCAGTACTTC. This sequence encodes CASSYSSRITSYEQYF.

Comment on this clonotype: A junction boundary mismatches the germline segment, possibly from a read error. This rearrangement joins TRBV27 to TRBJ2-7; 7 nucleotides match TRBD1. This CDR3 contains 15 residues. Germline V gives CDR1 MNHEY, CDR2 SMNVEV (reference sequence). CDR3 in DNA: TGTGCCAGCAGCTTATTCCCCCGACAGGGTGACGAGCAGTACTTC. Its translation: CASSLFPRQGDEQYF.

The chain uses TRBV2 and TRBJ1-4, with D maybe TRBD1 (5 bases). CDR1 SNHLY and CDR2 FYNNEI come from the germline V gene. The CDR3 loop spans 15 amino acids. Trimming left V 6 bases short and J 6 bases short, with 17 bases between. DNA for the CDR3: TGTGCCAGCAGACAAACCGACAGCGGCCATGAAAAACTGTTTTTT. It encodes CASRQTDSGHEKLFF.

This clonotype was recorded many times. This rearrangement joins TRBV5-4 to TRBJ2-2, with D perhaps matching TRBD1 or TRBD2 (6 bases each). V was trimmed by 7 bases and J by 4 bases, leaving 17 bases between them. Germline V gene sequence: CDR1 SGHNT, CDR2 YYREEE (reference sequence). The CDR3 is made up of 15 amino acids. CDR3 loop: CASRRGGGGTGELFF. DNA of the CDR3: TGTGCCAGCCGCCGCGGAGGAGGGGGCACCGGGGAGCTGTTTTTT.

V and J are TRBV19 and TRBJ2-5; no definite D call. CDR3 length: 12 residues. Per the germline V gene, CDR1 is LNHDA and CDR2 is SQIVND (reference sequence). With 5 bases removed from V and 5 bases from J, the gap between germline ends came to 9 bases. Here the CDR3 reads CASSGRFETQYF. CDR3 DNA sequence: TGTGCCAGTAGTGGAAGGTTCGAGACCCAGTACTTC.

This clonotype has a count of ten or more. This chain links TRBV24-1 with TRBJ2-6; D gene uncertain. Trimming took 5 bases from V and 4 from J, leaving 11 bases between them. CDR3 size: 15 residues. Germline CDR1 and CDR2: KGHDR and SFDVKD. The CDR3: CATSVRIEGANVLTF. CDR3 bases: TGTGCCACCAGTGTTAGGATCGAAGGGGCCAACGTCCTGACTTTC.

This clonotype was counted ten times or more. The CDR3 DNA sequence: TGCAGTGCTAAAAACCCAGCACAGGGGGATGGCTACACCTTC. Residues: CSAKNPAQGDGYTF. The chain uses TRBV20-1 and TRBJ1-2, with TRBD1 matching over 8 bases. CDR3 length equals 14 residues. The germline V gene encodes CDR1 DFQATT and CDR2 SNEGSKA (reference sequence). After removal of 4 bases from V and 6 bases from J, the junction contained 10 bases not matched to a gene.

In this sample, this clonotype turned up many times. The chain has TRBV9 and TRBJ2-5; maybe TRBD1 (5 bases). The CDR3 has 12 amino acids. The V end was cut by 3 bases, the J end by 5 bases, with 8 bases between. Germline V gene sequence: CDR1 SGDLS, CDR2 YYNGEE. The CDR3 loop is CASSDPGETQYF. CDR3 coding DNA: TGTGCCAGCAGCGACCCAGGGGAGACCCAGTACTTC. Full variable domain (rest looked up from reference TRBV9 and TRBJ2-5): DSGVTQTPKHLITATGQRVTLRCSPRSGDLSVYWYQQSLDQGLQFLIQYYNGEERAKGNILERFSAQQFPDLHSELNLSSLELGDSALYFCASSDPGETQYFGPGTRLLVL.